This passage covers 20 T cell receptor beta chains from one sample sequenced in a study of T cell changes during pregnancy in multiple sclerosis. TCRdb's copy holds only in-frame clones and misses some; the assay was immunoSEQ multiplex PCR. The sample lists tens of thousands of clones, roughly 90% occurring once. Source: CD8+ T cells from peripheral blood mononuclear cells, taken after pregnancy. The receptors were sampled from a female donor with multiple sclerosis, enrolled in a pregnancy study.

V gene TRBV9 combines with J gene TRBJ1-2; unclear D gene. Per germline, CDR1 SGDLS and CDR2 YYNGEE. Trimming pared 0 bases from V and 2 bases from J, leaving 8 bases between. This CDR3 spans 14 amino acids. CDR3 sequence: CASSVASGNYGYTF. As DNA, the CDR3 is TGTGCCAGCAGCGTAGCGTCGGGGAACTATGGCTACACCTTC.

The rearrangement uses TRBV4-3 and TRBJ1-1; no clear D gene. V was trimmed by 2 bases and J by 0 bases, leaving 10 bases between them. Per the germline V gene, CDR1 is LGHNA and CDR2 is YSLEER. The CDR3 extends over 15 amino acids. The CDR3 protein is CASSQYPGVNTEAFF. The CDR3 nucleotides read TGCGCCAGCAGCCAATATCCCGGGGTGAACACTGAAGCTTTCTTT.

With regard to this clone: The junction does not match germline at one end; this may be a read error. The chain recombines TRBV7-7 with TRBJ2-1; 7 positions match TRBD2. Germline V gene lookup returns CDR1 SSHAT and CDR2 FNYEAQ (reference sequence). The CDR3 loop spans 14 amino acids. CDR3 in amino acids: CASSLGRGGNEQFF. The DNA for the CDR3 is TGTGCTAGCAGCTTAGGGAGGGGAGGAAATGAGCAGTTCTTC.

This rearrangement joins TRBV7-9 to TRBJ1-1, with D possibly matching TRBD1 (5 bases). The CDR3 is 14 residues long. Germline V gene sequence: CDR1 SEHNR, CDR2 FQNEAQ (reference sequence). Trimming pared 5 bases from V and 6 bases from J, leaving 16 bases between. The CDR3 loop reads CASSDGLGLAEAFF. DNA for the CDR3: TGTGCCAGCAGCGACGGTTTGGGGCTGGCTGAAGCTTTCTTT.

This chain connects TRBV7-9 to TRBJ1-2, with D possibly matching TRBD1 (6 bases). V was pared by 4 bases and J by 7 bases, with 16 bases between. Germline V CDR1 and CDR2: SEHNR, FQNEAQ (reference sequence). The CDR3 covers 14 residues. The CDR3: CASSSPSTGFGYTF. CDR3 in DNA: TGTGCCAGCAGCTCCCCTTCAACAGGGTTTGGCTACACCTTC.

The chain couples TRBV9 to TRBJ2-5, with 12 nucleotides matching TRBD2. Germline CDR1 is SGDLS and CDR2 is YYNGEE. The V segment lost 4 bases and the J segment 5 bases; nucleotides outside the gene matches: 6. This CDR3 contains 15 residues. The CDR3 sequence is CASSFPSGGAETQYF. The CDR3 bases are TGTGCCAGCAGCTTCCCTAGCGGGGGGGCCGAGACCCAGTACTTC.

This chain uses TRBV4-3 with TRBJ1-2; 11 bases map to TRBD1. Germline CDR1 and CDR2: LGHNA and YSLEER. The V segment lost 4 bases and the J segment 3 bases; nucleotides outside the gene matches: 10. The CDR3 length is 17 residues. CDR3 sequence (DNA): TGCGCCAGCAGCCGAGGAGGCCGGGACAGGGGGTACTATGGCTACACCTTC. This encodes CASSRGGRDRGYYGYTF.

The sample holds a few counts of this clone. The chain is built from TRBV6-5 and TRBJ2-1; a possible D gene is TRBD2 (5 bases). V gave up 7 bases and J gave up 7 bases, with 20 bases separating them. The CDR3 extends over 15 amino acids. Germline-derived CDR1 and CDR2 are MNHEY and SVGAGI. CDR3 coding DNA: TGTGCCAGCACCGAGAGGGCTGATAGTGGGAATGAGCAGTTCTTC. Residues: CASTERADSGNEQFF.

This clone occurred once. The V and J genes are TRBV9 and TRBJ2-7; perhaps TRBD1 as D (5 bases). V lost 4 bases and J lost 3, with 14 bases in between. Germline V lookup: CDR1 SGDLS, CDR2 YYNGEE. The CDR3 consists of 14 residues. This chain's CDR3 is CASSTSDSGYEQYF. CDR3 nucleotide sequence: TGTGCCAGCAGCACCAGCGACAGTGGCTACGAGCAGTACTTC. Variable domain in full (rest from reference TRBV9 and TRBJ2-7): DSGVTQTPKHLITATGQRVTLRCSPRSGDLSVYWYQQSLDQGLQFLIQYYNGEERAKGNILERFSAQQFPDLHSELNLSSLELGDSALYFCASSTSDSGYEQYFGPGTRLTVT.

The genes are TRBV4-1 and TRBJ1-1; D unresolved. The CDR3 contains 13 residues. Germline loops: CDR1 MGHRA, CDR2 YSYEKL. Trimming removed 0 bases from V and 3 bases from J, with 5 bases in between. DNA of the CDR3: TGCGCCAGCAGCCAAGAACAGTACACTGAAGCTTTCTTT. The encoded protein is CASSQEQYTEAFF.

This clone was seen repeatedly, ten times or more. CDR3 nucleotides: TGTGCCAGCAGTGAAGACGGGACAGGACCCTACGAGCAGTACTTC. Its protein is CASSEDGTGPYEQYF. The chain carries TRBV6-4 and TRBJ2-7; TRBD1 matches 8 bases. The V gene's germline CDR1 is MRHNA and CDR2 SNTAGT. V dropped 3 bases and J dropped 2; count of bases not matched to a gene: 6. The CDR3 spans 15 residues.

The count of this clone is one. The chain recombines TRBV14 with TRBJ2-1; 7 bases are a match to TRBD2. After removal of 3 bases from V and 0 bases from J, the junction contained 2 bases not matched to a gene. The CDR3 consists of 15 residues. Germline V gene sequence: CDR1 SGHDN, CDR2 FVKESK. The CDR3 bases are TGTGCCAGCAGCCACGGGACTACCTCCTACAATGAGCAGTTCTTC. Its protein is CASSHGTTSYNEQFF.

The chain couples TRBV4-3 to TRBJ1-2, with D possibly being TRBD1 (5 bases). The CDR3 has 15 amino acids. Trimming left V 0 bases short and J 1 base short, with 9 bases between. Germline V lookup: CDR1 LGHNA, CDR2 YSLEER. The CDR3 loop is CASSQEGGDNYGYTF. CDR3 in DNA: TGCGCCAGCAGCCAAGAGGGGGGGGATAACTATGGCTACACCTTC.

J is TRBJ2-7 and V is TRBV2, with TRBD2 as a possible D gene (6 bases). With 6 bases removed from V and 4 bases from J, the gap between germline ends came to 19 bases. Germline CDR1 SNHLY, CDR2 FYNNEI. CDR3 length: 15 residues. CDR3 coding DNA: TGTGCCAGCAGGGGACTCAGCCGGGACCCTTACGAGCAGTACTTC. It encodes CASRGLSRDPYEQYF.

The rearrangement joins TRBV27 to TRBJ1-3, with 8 positions matching TRBD1. The trim removed 4 bases at V and 4 bases at J, leaving 6 bases unmatched. Germline CDR1 MNHEY, CDR2 SMNVEV (reference sequence). This CDR3 is 15 amino acids long. The CDR3 DNA reads TGTGCCAGCAGTTCGGCCGGGACAGGAGGAAACACCATATATTTT. Its protein product is CASSSAGTGGNTIYF.

The chain couples TRBV7-9 to TRBJ2-3; 13 bases fit TRBD2. Losses at the gene ends were 2 bases for V and 5 bases for J; bases not matched to a gene: 7. CDR3 length: 17 residues. Germline V gene lookup returns CDR1 SEHNR and CDR2 FQNEAQ (reference sequence). The CDR3 region is CASSLSRLAGGRDTQYF. The CDR3 DNA reads TGTGCCAGCAGCTTATCCCGACTAGCGGGGGGCCGAGATACGCAGTATTTT.

The gene calls are TRBV9 and TRBJ2-5; 7 nucleotides line up with TRBD1. The V gene end was trimmed by 1 base and the J gene end by 7 bases; junction bases not matched to a gene: 4. This CDR3 is 13 amino acids long. The germline gives CDR1 SGDLS, CDR2 YYNGEE. CDR3 region: CASSVTPGGTQYF. The CDR3 DNA follows: TGTGCCAGCAGCGTAACTCCAGGGGGGACCCAGTACTTC. The full variable domain, its missing parts supplied by reference TRBV9 and TRBJ2-5, is DSGVTQTPKHLITATGQRVTLRCSPRSGDLSVYWYQQSLDQGLQFLIQYYNGEERAKGNILERFSAQQFPDLHSELNLSSLELGDSALYFCASSVTPGGTQYFGPGTRLLVL.

V usage is TRBV6-6 and J usage is TRBJ2-1, with a tentative D call TRBD1 (6 bases). Trimming took 3 bases from V and 6 from J, leaving 12 bases between them. CDR1 and CDR2 from the germline V gene are MNHNY and SVGAGI (reference sequence). This CDR3 has 14 residues. The CDR3, as DNA: TGTGCCAGCAGTTATGCGTCAGGGGTCAATGAGCAGTTCTTC. It is translated as CASSYASGVNEQFF.

This clone occurred once. The chain recombines TRBV9 with TRBJ2-2; D unresolved. The germline CDR1 and CDR2 sequences are SGDLS and YYNGEE. The CDR3 spans 15 residues. V dropped 4 bases and J dropped 2 bases, with 12 bases sitting between them. CDR3 bases: TGTGCCAGCAGCTCAGCCACTACCAACACCGGGGAGCTGTTTTTT. It specifies CASSSATTNTGELFF.

V usage is TRBV14 and J usage is TRBJ2-7; tentatively, D is TRBD1 (6 bases). Between the trimmed V and J ends, which lost 5 bases and 4 bases, there was a span of 15 bases. Germline CDR1 reads SGHDN; CDR2 reads FVKESK. The CDR3 is 14 amino acids. CDR3 sequence reads: CASSKFGTLYEQYF. DNA of the CDR3: TGTGCCAGCAGCAAATTTGGGACACTTTACGAGCAGTACTTC.